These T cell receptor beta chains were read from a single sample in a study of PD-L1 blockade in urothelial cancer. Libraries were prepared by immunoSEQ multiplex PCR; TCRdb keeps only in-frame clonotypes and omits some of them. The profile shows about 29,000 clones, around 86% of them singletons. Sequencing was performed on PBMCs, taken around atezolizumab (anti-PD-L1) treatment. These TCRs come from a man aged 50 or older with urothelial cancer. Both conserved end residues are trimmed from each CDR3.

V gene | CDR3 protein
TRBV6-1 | ASSGAGAVTDTQY
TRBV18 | ASSPAGLYEQY
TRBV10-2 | ASSDPSGYSGANVLT
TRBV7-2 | ASSVTGAVEAF
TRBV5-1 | ASSAGGPIDTQY
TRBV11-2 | ASTSGGGFYEQY
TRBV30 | AWGQGISYEQY
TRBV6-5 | ASKKDLPGGNEQF
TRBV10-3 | AIRTSGFYNEQF
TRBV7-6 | ASSLLPQGKMTDTQY
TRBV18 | ASSNWTEDTQY
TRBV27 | ASSLKSNTGELF
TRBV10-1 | ASSELKSGTGQF
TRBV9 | ASSARGQGHFTEAF
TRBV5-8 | ASSFDSRKETQY
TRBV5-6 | ASSLQGVNYGYT
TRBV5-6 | ASSNERGLRNIQY
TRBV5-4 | ASSLVQGAEGYT
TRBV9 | ASSGSGGGQETQY
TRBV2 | ASRPKRGWEQETQY
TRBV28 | ASSFGGNAYEQY
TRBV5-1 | ASSSDAGGGTGELF
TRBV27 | ASSYGGHGELF
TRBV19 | ASSSPGTGGRQPQH
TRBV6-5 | ASSRTGQLNYGYT
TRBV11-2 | ASSRGTGFRNTEAF
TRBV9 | ASSYRTSGSYNEQF
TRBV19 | ASSGAGEKLF
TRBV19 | ASRRDADRRPYEQY
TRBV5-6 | ASSLQETQY
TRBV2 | ASSEAWAGMATDTQY
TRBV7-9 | ASSLEGAGTEAF
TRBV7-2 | ASSLTGGGNQPQH
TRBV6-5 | ASSYLQGGRTEAF
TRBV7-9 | ASSLMEGRVAGELF
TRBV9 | ASSVGNGGEANQPQH
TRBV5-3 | ARRLPGQGSTGELF
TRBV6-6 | ASSLTGGHEQY
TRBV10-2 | ASSLLLTGNHSPLH
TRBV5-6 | ASSLVGVVSSYNSPLH
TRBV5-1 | ASSSTGTGNSPLH
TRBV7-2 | ASSESSGGPQETQY
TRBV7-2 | ASSPRDRGPRGGYT
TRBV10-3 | ATGQGAYEQY
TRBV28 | ASSLSRGENYGYT
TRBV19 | ASSTYRGREEAF
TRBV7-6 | ASSLETFLGLAGGPANEQY
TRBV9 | ASTLSGRTHNEQF
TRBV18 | ASSAGGGSYEQY
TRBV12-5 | ASGSYLAGALYEQY
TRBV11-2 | ASNLGLSTDTQY
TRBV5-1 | ASSLSPSGDPSTDTQY
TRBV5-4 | ASSARDFPAF
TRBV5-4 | ASSLEGTGGTYEQY